This T cell receptor beta chain was profiled in a study of blood T cell repertoires in COVID-19. The CDR3 spans 15 residues. Per the germline V gene, CDR1 is SGHKS and CDR2 is YYEKEE (reference sequence). V lost 2 bases to trimming and J lost 5 bases, with 16 bases between them. The method was immunoSEQ multiplex PCR; TCRdb's version includes in-frame clones alone and lacks a portion of them. The top ten hold more than 1.5% of the sample, which has 95,000 to 100,000 clones, about 86% seen once. Sequenced input: peripheral blood. The J gene is TRBJ2-5, the V gene TRBV5-5; D call uncertain. This receptor was identified in an elderly man with acute or convalescent COVID-19. As DNA, the CDR3 is TGTGCCAGCAGCTTCCCCGAGACACCACAGGAGACCCAGTACTTC. It translates to CASSFPETPQETQYF.